Sequencing of this T cell receptor (beta chain) was carried out in a study of cytomegalovirus exposure and HLA in healthy donors (dated by TCRdb to about 2017). Regarding the study in general: According to an earlier analysis of around 600 of the donors, 150 million to 200 million T cells yielded some 120 million unique TCR beta sequences and about 300 Gb of sequence data. Donor age, sex, ethnicity and CMV serostatus were compiled alongside the repertoire data. Roughly five DR-DQ haplotypes were treated as single units for association and clustering because of strong linkage in the cohort. Every repertoire in the discovery cohort had been generated on one and the same sequencing platform. An early release covering roughly 640 HLA-typed donors comprised about 320 gigabases of sequencing data and around 80 million unique TCR sequences. Among some 410 genotyped donors of the cohort, an average of approximately 240,000 unique TCR beta nucleotide sequences was sequenced per donor, of which approximately 18% were non-productive. A later genetic analysis took genome-wide SNP genotypes for 398 of the 666 donors and used that subset as a discovery cohort. An earlier analysis of approximately 640 of the donors applied high-throughput TCR beta sequencing to assess whether each TCR beta V gene segment acted as functional or pseudogenic. The T cell repertoires of 666 subjects were profiled by immunosequencing and related to cytomegalovirus serostatus. In addition to the first cohort of approximately 670 subjects, a separate validation cohort of approximately 110 different subjects was used. In the later analysis, no new phenotypic data were used to find candidate immune exposures; instead, reliance was placed on TCR beta sequences and their occurrence across donors. A later analysis re-examined previously published TCR beta repertoires from more than 600 donors and added high-resolution HLA genotyping to investigate patterns of TCR occurrence. HLA typing included class I and class II loci at four-digit resolution. Typing coverage varied by locus: about 629-640 donors for A, B, C, DRB1 and DQB1; 522 for DQA1; more than 600 for DPA1; more than 450 for DPB1. To predict cytomegalovirus infection status, the study brought together high-throughput TCR immunosequencing, statistical association of individual TCRs with disease status, and machine learning. The aim of the study was to test whether cataloging public T cell receptors could identify signatures of past pathogen exposure. Of the roughly 400 genotyped donors, around 81% fell in the genetic ancestry cluster associated with self-reported Caucasian donors.

Worth noting for this clone: The specificity of this receptor is unknown. No per-base quality is available; no much larger clone lies one base away.

The library was generated by the immunoSEQ multiplex PCR assay. A mixture of 60 forward primers for TCR Vbeta segments and 13 reverse primers for TCR Jbeta segments was used in the multiplex PCR. The CDR3 region of rearranged TCR beta genes was amplified from genomic DNA by a multiplex PCR assay. Amplified TCR beta libraries were sequenced as 87-base-pair reads on the Illumina HiSeq System. For the original study's pipeline: A later analysis counted about 80 million unique TCR beta chains across the 666 repertoires, and around 9.9 million of these chains were shared by at least two donors. Raw reads were error-corrected and collapsed into unique sequences by a nearest-neighbor algorithm in which closely related sequences were merged to remove PCR and sequencing errors. V, D and J gene segments were assigned by aligning CDR3 sequences to IMGT reference sequences. For a sequence to be retained, at least a six-nucleotide match to both a V gene segment and a J gene segment was required. A rearrangement counted as productive if the CDR3 had no stop codons and remained in frame with V and J, and every other rearrangement counted as non-productive. CDR3 was defined by IMGT convention, running from the second conserved V-encoded cysteine to the conserved J-encoded phenylalanine. The earlier analysis of 587 of the donors excluded sequences that lacked an unambiguous match to a single V gene segment. An earlier analysis of approximately 590 of the donors called V segments functional above 56.7% productive rearrangements and segregating when the between-donor standard deviation exceeded 5%. A statistical classification framework was built to diagnose cytomegalovirus status from the catalog of TCR beta chain sequences. A later analysis assigned V and J genes by comparing TCR nucleotide sequences with IMGT/GENE-DB human TR gene sequences. The TCRdist pipeline was used in a later analysis to assign CDR3 sequences and most-parsimonious VDJ recombination scenarios. In a later analysis, each TCR beta chain was defined by its CDR3 amino acid sequence together with its V-gene family, and reads lacking a unique V-gene family were excluded. A later analysis removed roughly 590 highly shared, low-generation-probability nucleotide sequences to deal with suspected cross-contamination and a sequencing artifact. A later analysis calculated a clonal expansion index for each public chain from normalized within-repertoire ranks of inferred template counts. A later analysis computed generation probabilities with a VDJ recombination model fitted to out-of-frame rearrangements, and checked the results against IGoR. In a later analysis, TCR-TCR, TCR-HLA and TCR-CMV co-occurrence was scored with hypergeometric tests, and a repertoire-size bias correction was applied to TCR pairs. False discovery rates were estimated in a later analysis by permuting HLA or CMV assignments 20 times. In a later analysis, co-occurring TCRs were grouped using DBSCAN, and TCRdist sequence similarity was added for clustering within HLA-allele-positive subsets. Co-occurrence clustering excluded repertoires with fewer than 30,000 or more than 120,000 public chains, plus five with anomalous nucleotide sharing. TCRdb obtained this table from immuneACCESS and retained in-frame rearrangements with V and J assigned. These tables miss some clones; where compared with another copy, unresolved V genes account for less than half of the shortfall, and the remainder is unexplained. V and J calls and clone size are copied from that table; D and trimming were computed from the DNA. The sample table lists some 160,000 clones, around 80% of them with a count of one. 2% to 2.5% of the sample is held by the ten biggest clonotypes.

The junction shows trimming of 0 bases on V and 9 bases on J, plus 9 bases between the germline ends. The CDR3 numbers 13 residues from cysteine through phenylalanine. The read is trimmed to its CDR3 DNA, 39 bases read in frame from base 1. The germline V gene (reference sequence) supplies CDR1 SSHAT and CDR2 FNYEAQ. The cohort was made up of roughly 670 healthy bone marrow donors. At the time of sampling, every cohort member was nominally healthy, though immune exposures that went unrecorded were likely present. The donor was CMV seronegative and belonged to the group of 350 to 400 seronegative cohort members. Each donor provided a peripheral blood sample, and peripheral blood mononuclear cells were used for TCR beta sequencing. The Qiagen DNeasy Blood Extraction Kit was used to extract genomic DNA from the blood cell samples. The paper as a whole reports these results and caveats: In a later analysis, the rate of TCR association differed among HLA loci, with DRB1 alleles having the most associated TCRs and HLA-C alleles having the fewest. A later analysis found that HLA-associated TCR beta chains were more clonally expanded and had lower generation probabilities than equally common non-associated chains. A further reported finding was that TCR beta sequences accurately predicted the HLA-A and HLA-B alleles for most subjects in the first cohort. The cohort was sequenced for TCR beta chains only, and without alpha or paired-chain data the features that could be detected were limited. A later analysis found that most CMV-associated TCR beta chains appeared HLA-restricted, with HLA associations seemingly driven largely by CMV exposure. A group of highly shared sequence variants was considered likely to be a technical artifact of the sequencing pipeline. Because some donors lacked HLA typing at each locus, the association tests relied only on the typed subset. Roughly uniform sequencing depth across donors was assumed in presence/absence analyses, although this assumption may not hold. The study gave a list of 150 to 200 TCR beta chains associated with cytomegalovirus. Because the 87-base-pair reads could not distinguish some IMGT-functional V segments, including TRBV6-2 and TRBV6-3, those segments were excluded. According to a later analysis, parvovirus B19, influenza, CMV and Epstein-Barr virus appeared linked to several top co-occurrence clusters. V-gene and J-gene trimming of TCR beta chains was associated with a missense DCLRE1C variant in a later genetic analysis, and the association was replicated in an independent cohort. Linkage disequilibrium might explain the correlated functional status among segregating V segments, but an unknown experimental factor could not be excluded. For the cohort, immune exposure information was limited to CMV serostatus. While some public TCRs were present in many individuals, most TCR sequences turned up only very rarely across donors. In both the original and validation cohorts, the classifier was reported to diagnose cytomegalovirus status with high specificity and sensitivity. Because counts were too low, roughly 16 rarely observed V segments, including chromosome 9 orphons, were left out of the earlier analysis of about 500 of the donors. The authors suggested that the approach could potentially be extended to other disease states and immunological phenotypes. A few of the identified cytomegalovirus-associated TCR beta chains were confirmed in vitro to be specific for cytomegalovirus antigens. In an earlier analysis of a few hundred of the donors, most TCR beta V segments were observed in productive rearrangements about 87% or about 30% of the time, broadly matching IMGT annotations. At a false discovery rate of 0.05, a later analysis linked 16,000 or so TCR beta sequences to specific HLA alleles. Compared with the 666-donor mean, donors in an Asian-associated ancestry cluster had fewer N-insertions in productive TCRs, according to a later genetic analysis. Assigning TCR associations to individual alleles was difficult when HLA alleles, especially DR and DQ, strongly co-occurred.

The chain is encoded by TRBV7-7 joined to TRBJ2-1, with TRBD2 perhaps the D gene, on 5 matching bases. This TCR was recovered from a boy between 2 and 10 years old in good health and CMV-seronegative. Sequenced material: PBMCs. The nucleotide sequence is TGTGCCAGCAGCTTAGCTCGGGGTGTTGAGCAGTTCTTC. This encodes CASSLARGVEQFF.